The present TCR beta chain was sequenced within a study of T cells in Graves' hyperthyroidism and ophthalmopathy. Study results and caveats: Most thyroid clonotypes that were expanded above 0.001 also turned up in blood. In simple terms, a model built on 13 V-J features told ophthalmopathy apart from stable hyperthyroidism.

Trimming left V 5 bases short and J 3 bases short, with 22 bases between. Looked up from germline, CDR1 is DFQATT and CDR2 is SNEGSKA (reference sequence). There are 16 residues in the CDR3. This clonotype was seen many times. The antigen is undetermined. Template material for amplifying TCR beta CDR3 regions consisted of RNA transcripts. HTBI primers drove first-round RT-PCR of the TCR CDR3. TCRdb independently ran MiXCR on the multiplex PCR reads; one entry per CDR3 protein. The sample includes approximately 610,000 distinct CDR3 sequences, under 15% of them seen just once. The clonotype was recovered from a woman aged 40 to 50 with Graves' ophthalmopathy. The sequencing input was blood. The chain links TRBV20-1 to TRBJ1-2; D uncertain. The CDR3 nucleotides read TGCAGTGCTCCCTTTCCAAAAACCCCTAGTTACTATGGCTACACCTTC. Translation: CSAPFPKTPSYYGYTF.